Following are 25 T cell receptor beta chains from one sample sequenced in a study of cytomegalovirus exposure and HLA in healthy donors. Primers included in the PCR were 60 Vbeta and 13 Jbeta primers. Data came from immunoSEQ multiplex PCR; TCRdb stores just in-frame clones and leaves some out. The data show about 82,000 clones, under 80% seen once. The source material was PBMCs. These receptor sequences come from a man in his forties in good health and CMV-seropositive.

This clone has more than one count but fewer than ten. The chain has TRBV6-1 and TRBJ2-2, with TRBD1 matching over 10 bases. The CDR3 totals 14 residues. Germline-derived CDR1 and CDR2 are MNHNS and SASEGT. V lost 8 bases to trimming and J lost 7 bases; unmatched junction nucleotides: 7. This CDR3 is CASVRDRGNGELFF. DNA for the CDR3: TGTGCCAGCGTCCGGGACAGGGGAAACGGGGAGCTGTTTTTT.

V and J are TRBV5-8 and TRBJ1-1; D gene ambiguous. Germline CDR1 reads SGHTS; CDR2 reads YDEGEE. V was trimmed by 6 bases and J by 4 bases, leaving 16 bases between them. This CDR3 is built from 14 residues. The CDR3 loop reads CASITTKRGTEAFF. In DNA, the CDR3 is TGTGCCAGCATCACGACAAAACGGGGCACTGAAGCTTTCTTT.

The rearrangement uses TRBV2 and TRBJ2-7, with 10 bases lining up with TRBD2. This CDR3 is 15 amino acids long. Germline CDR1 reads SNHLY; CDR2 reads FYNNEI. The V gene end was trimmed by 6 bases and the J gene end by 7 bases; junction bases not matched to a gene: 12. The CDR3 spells CASSETLAGVSEQYF. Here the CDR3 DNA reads TGTGCCAGCAGCGAAACCCTAGCGGGAGTGAGTGAGCAGTACTTC.

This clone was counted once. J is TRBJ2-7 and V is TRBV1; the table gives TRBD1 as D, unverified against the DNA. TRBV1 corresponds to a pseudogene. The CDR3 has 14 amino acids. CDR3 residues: CTSSQDPGRYEQYF. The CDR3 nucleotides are TGCACCAGCAGCCAAGACCCAGGGCGGTACGAGCAGTACTTC.

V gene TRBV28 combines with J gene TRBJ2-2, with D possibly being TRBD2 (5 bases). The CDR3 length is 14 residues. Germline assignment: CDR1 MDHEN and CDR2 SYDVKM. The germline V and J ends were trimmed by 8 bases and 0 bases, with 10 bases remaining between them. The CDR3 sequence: CASRERTNTGELFF. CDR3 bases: TGTGCCAGCCGAGAGCGGACGAACACCGGGGAGCTGTTTTTT.

The CDR3 nucleotides are TGTGCCAGCAGCCCGGGACAGGGGGCAGGAGGCTACACCTTC. Its protein product is CASSPGQGAGGYTF. J is TRBJ1-2 and V is TRBV5-8; 12 nucleotides match TRBD1. The CDR3 is 14 amino acids. From germline, CDR1 is SGHTS and CDR2 YDEGEE. V shed 4 bases, J shed 8 bases, and the junction held 6 bases outside the gene matches.

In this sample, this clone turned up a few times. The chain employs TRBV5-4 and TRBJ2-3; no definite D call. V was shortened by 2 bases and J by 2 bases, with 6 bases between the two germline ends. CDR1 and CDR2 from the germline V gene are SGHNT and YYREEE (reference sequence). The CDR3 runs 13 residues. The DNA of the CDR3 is TGTGCCAGCAGCTTTCGAGCCACAGATACGCAGTATTTT. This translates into CASSFRATDTQYF.

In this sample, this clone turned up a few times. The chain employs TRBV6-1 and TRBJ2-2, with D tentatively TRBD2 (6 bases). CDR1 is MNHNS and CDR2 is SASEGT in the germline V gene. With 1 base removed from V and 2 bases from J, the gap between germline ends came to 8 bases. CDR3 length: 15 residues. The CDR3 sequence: CASSEEAGNTGELFF. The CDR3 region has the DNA TGTGCCAGCAGTGAAGAGGCGGGAAACACCGGGGAGCTGTTTTTT.

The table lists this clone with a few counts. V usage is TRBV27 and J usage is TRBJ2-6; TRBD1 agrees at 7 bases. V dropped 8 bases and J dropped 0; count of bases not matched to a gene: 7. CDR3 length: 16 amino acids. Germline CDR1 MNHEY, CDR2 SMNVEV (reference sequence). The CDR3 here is CASSGTVISGANVLTF. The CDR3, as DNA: TGTGCCAGCTCCGGGACAGTGATCTCTGGGGCCAACGTCCTGACTTTC.

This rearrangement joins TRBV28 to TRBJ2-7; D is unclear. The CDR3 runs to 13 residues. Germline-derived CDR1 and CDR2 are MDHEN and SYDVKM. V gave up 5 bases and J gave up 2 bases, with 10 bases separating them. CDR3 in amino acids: CASSPPSTYEQYF. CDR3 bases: TGTGCCAGCAGTCCCCCCAGTACCTACGAGCAGTACTTC.

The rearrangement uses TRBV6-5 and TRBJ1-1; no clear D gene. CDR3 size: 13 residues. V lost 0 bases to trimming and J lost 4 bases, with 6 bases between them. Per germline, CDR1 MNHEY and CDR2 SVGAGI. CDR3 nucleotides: TGTGCCAGCAGTTACTCGGCCTCCACTGAAGCTTTCTTT. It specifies CASSYSASTEAFF.

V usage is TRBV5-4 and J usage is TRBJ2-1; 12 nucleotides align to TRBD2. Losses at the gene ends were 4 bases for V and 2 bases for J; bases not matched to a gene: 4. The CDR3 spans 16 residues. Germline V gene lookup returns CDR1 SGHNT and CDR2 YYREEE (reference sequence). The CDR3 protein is CASSGLAGIPYNEQFF. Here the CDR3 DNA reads TGTGCCAGCAGCGGACTAGCGGGAATCCCCTACAATGAGCAGTTCTTC.

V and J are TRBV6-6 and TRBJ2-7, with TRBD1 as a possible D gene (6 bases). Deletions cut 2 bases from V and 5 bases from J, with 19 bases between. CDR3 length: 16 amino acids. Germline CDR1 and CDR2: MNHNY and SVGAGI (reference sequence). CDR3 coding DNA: TGTGCCAGCAGTTACACCACAGGGTCCCTGAGGGACGAGCAGTACTTC. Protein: CASSYTTGSLRDEQYF.

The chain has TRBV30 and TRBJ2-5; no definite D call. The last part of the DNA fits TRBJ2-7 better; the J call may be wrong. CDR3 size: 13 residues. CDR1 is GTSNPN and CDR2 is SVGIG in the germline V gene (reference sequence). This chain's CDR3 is CAWGEAKVLEQYF. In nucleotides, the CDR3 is TGTGCCTGGGGCGAGGCGAAGGTTCTCGAGCAGTACTTC.

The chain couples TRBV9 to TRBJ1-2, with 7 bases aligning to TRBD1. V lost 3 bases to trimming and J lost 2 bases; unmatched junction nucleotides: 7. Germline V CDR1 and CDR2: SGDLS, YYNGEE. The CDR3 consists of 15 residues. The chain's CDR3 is CASSGDREANYGYTF. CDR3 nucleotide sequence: TGTGCCAGCAGCGGCGACAGGGAAGCCAACTATGGCTACACCTTC.

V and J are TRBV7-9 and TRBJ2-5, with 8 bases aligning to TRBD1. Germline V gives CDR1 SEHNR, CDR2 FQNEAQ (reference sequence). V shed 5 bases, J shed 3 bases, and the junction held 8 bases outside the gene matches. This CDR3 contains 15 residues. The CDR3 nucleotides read TGTGCCAGCAGCCCGGACAGGGCGAGAGAAGAGACCCAGTACTTC. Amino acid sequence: CASSPDRAREETQYF.

For the CDR3, the DNA is TGTGCCAGCAGTCCGGACAGCCTTTTCAATCAGCCCCAGCATTTT. Its translation is CASSPDSLFNQPQHF. The chain has TRBV2 and TRBJ1-5; D might be TRBD1 (6 bases). With 5 bases removed from V and 3 bases from J, the gap between germline ends came to 14 bases. This CDR3 region has 15 residues. The germline gives CDR1 SNHLY, CDR2 FYNNEI.

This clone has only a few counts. Here the CDR3 DNA reads TGTGCCAGCAGCGTCGACAGGGCCCGTAATGAAAAACTGTTTTTT. Encoded protein: CASSVDRARNEKLFF. This chain uses TRBV2 with TRBJ1-4; 7 bases agree with TRBD1. V shed 6 bases, J shed 4 bases, and the junction held 8 bases outside the gene matches. The CDR3 spans 15 residues. In germline, CDR1 is SNHLY, CDR2 FYNNEI.

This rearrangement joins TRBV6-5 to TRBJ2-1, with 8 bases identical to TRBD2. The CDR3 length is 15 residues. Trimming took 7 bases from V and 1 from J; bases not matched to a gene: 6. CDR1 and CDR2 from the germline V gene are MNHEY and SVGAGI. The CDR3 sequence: CASTPGGRSYNEQFF. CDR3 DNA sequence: TGTGCCAGCACCCCGGGAGGGAGGTCCTACAATGAGCAGTTCTTC.

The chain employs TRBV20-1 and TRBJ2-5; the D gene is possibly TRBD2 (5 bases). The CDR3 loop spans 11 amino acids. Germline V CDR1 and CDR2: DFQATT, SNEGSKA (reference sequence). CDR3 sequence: CRTGIQETQYF. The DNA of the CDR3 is TGCAGAACGGGGATTCAAGAGACCCAGTACTTC.

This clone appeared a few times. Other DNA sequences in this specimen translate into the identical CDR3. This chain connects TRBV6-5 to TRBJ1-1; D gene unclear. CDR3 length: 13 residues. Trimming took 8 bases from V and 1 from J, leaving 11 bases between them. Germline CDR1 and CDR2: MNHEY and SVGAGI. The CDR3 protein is CASRNTENTEAFF. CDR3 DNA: TGTGCCAGCCGAAATACAGAGAACACTGAAGCTTTCTTT.

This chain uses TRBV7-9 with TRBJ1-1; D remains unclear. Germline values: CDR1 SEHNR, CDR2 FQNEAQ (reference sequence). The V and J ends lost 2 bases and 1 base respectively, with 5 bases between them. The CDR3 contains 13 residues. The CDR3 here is CASSLTENTEAFF. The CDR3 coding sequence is TGTGCCAGCAGCTTAACAGAGAACACTGAAGCTTTCTTT.

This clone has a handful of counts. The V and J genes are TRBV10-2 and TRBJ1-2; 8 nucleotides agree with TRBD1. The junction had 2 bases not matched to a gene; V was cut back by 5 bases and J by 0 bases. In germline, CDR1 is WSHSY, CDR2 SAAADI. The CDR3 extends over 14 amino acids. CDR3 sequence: CASSLTGANYGYTF. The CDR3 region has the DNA TGCGCCAGCAGTCTGACAGGGGCTAACTATGGCTACACCTTC.

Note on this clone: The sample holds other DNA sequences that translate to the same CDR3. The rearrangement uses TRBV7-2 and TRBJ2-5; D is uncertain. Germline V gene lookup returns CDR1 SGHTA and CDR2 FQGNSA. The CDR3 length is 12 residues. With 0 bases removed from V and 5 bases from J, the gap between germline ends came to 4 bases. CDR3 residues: CASSLARETQYF. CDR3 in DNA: TGTGCCAGCAGCTTAGCGCGTGAGACCCAGTACTTC.

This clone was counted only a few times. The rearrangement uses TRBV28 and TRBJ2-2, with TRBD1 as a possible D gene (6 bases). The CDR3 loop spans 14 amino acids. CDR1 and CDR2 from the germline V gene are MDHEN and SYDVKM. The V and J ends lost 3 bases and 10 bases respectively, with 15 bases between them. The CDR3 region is CASSFPTGQMELFF. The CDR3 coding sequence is TGTGCCAGCAGTTTCCCGACGGGACAAATGGAGCTGTTTTTT.